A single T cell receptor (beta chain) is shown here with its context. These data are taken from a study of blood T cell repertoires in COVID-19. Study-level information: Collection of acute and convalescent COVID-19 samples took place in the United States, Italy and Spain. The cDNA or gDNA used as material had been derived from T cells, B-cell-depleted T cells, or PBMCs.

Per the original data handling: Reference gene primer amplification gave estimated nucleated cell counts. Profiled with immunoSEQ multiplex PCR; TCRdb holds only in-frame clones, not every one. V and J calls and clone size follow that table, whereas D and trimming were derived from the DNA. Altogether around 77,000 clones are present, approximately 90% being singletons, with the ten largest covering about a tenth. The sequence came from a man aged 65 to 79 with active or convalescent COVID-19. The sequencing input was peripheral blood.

Here the CDR3 DNA reads TGTGCCAGCAGTTTCCCCGTTAACACTGAAGCTTTCTTT. It specifies CASSFPVNTEAFF. V is TRBV28 and J is TRBJ1-1; D is ambiguous. This CDR3 spans 13 amino acids. The ends were cut back, 3 bases at V and 2 bases at J, with 7 bases in the middle. In germline, CDR1 is MDHEN, CDR2 SYDVKM.